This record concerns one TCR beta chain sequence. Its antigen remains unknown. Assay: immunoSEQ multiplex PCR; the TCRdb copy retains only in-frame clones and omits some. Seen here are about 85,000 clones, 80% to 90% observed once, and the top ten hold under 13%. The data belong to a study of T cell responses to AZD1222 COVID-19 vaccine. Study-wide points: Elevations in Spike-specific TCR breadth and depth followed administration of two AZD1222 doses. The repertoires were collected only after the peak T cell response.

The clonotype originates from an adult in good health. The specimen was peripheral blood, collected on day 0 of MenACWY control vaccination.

CDR3 region: CASSVQGQMNTEAFF. The CDR3 DNA sequence: TGTGCCAGCAGCGTACAGGGACAGATGAACACTGAAGCTTTCTTT. The chain couples TRBV9 to TRBJ1-1, with 7 bases identical to TRBD1. The germline V gene encodes CDR1 SGDLS and CDR2 YYNGEE. The CDR3 spans 15 residues. The ends lost 1 base at V and 0 bases at J; junction bases unmatched: 3.